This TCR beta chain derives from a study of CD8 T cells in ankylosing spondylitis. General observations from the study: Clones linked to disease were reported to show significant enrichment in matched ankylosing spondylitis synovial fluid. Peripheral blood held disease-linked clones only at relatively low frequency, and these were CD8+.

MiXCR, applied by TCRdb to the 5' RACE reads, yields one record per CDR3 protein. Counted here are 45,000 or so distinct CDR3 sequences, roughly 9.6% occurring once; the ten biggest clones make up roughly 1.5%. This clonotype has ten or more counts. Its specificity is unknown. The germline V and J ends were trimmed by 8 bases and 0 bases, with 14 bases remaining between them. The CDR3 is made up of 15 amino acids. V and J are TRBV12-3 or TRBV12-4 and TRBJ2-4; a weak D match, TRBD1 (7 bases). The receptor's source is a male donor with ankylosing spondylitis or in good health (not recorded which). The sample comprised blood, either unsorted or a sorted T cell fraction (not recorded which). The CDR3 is CASGGTAQAKNIQYF. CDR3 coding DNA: TGTGCCAGCGGGGGGACAGCCCAAGCCAAAAACATTCAGTACTTC.